This T cell receptor beta chain was sequenced in a study of graft-versus-host responses after intestinal transplantation. Across the whole study: Anti-thymocyte globulin was used for induction in all recipients, who then took tacrolimus and steroids for approximately three years.

The CDR3 runs 16 residues. The germline gives CDR1 MGHRA, CDR2 YSYEKL. V was trimmed by 1 base and J by 2 bases, leaving 12 bases between them. TCRdb's table, derived via immunoSEQ multiplex PCR, lists solely in-frame clones and lacks some. The table lists approximately 82,000 clones, 85% to 95% of them singletons, with about 1.1% in the top ten. Concerning this clone itself: The antigen remains undetermined.

Study findings and constraints: GvH clonotypes were identified within recipient marrow, with a subset emerging first in ileum or blood. The highest levels of circulating GvH clones went along with early declines in HvG clones after transplant.

The clonotype was recovered from a human donor who was the organ donor for an intestinal transplant. The input for sequencing was unstimulated CD8+ T cells sorted from spleen or lymph node cells, taken before transplant. This chain uses TRBV4-1 with TRBJ1-5; perhaps TRBD1 as D (5 bases). CDR3 sequence (DNA): TGCGCCAGCAGCCAAGTAGGGACTGCCGGCAATCAGCCCCAGCATTTT. Amino acids: CASSQVGTAGNQPQHF.